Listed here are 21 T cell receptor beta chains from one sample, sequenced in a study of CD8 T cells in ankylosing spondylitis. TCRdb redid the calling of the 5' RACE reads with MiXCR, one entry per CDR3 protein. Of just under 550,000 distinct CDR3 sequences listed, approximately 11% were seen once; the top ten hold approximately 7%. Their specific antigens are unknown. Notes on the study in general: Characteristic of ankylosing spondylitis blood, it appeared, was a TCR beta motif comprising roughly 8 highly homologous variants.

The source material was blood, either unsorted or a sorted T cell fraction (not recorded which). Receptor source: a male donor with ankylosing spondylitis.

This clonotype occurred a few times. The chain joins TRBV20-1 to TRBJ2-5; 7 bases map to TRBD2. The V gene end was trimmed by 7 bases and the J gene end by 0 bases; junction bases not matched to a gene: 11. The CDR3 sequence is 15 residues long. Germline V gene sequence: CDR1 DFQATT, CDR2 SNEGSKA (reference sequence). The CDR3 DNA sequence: TGCAGTGTTTTGTTGGCTAGCGGCTACCAAGAGACCCAGTACTTC. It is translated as CSVLLASGYQETQYF.

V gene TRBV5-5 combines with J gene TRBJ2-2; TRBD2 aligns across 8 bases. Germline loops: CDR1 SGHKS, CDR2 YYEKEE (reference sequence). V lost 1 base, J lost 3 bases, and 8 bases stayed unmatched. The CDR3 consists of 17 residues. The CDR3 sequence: CASSLFQTSEDTGELFF. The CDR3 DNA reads TGTGCCAGCAGCTTGTTCCAGACTAGCGAAGACACCGGGGAGCTGTTTTTT.

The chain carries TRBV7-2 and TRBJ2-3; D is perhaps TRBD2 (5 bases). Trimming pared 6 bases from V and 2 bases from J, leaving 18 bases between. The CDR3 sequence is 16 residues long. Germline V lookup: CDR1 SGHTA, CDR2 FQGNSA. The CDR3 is CASSRNGGQFTDTQYF. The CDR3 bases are TGTGCCAGCAGTCGAAATGGCGGGCAGTTCACAGATACGCAGTATTTT.

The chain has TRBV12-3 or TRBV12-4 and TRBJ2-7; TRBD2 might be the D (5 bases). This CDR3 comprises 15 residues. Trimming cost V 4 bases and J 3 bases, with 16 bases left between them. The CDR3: CASSSRSGYYYEQYF. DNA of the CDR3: TGTGCCAGCAGTTCCCGGAGCGGTTATTACTACGAGCAGTACTTC.

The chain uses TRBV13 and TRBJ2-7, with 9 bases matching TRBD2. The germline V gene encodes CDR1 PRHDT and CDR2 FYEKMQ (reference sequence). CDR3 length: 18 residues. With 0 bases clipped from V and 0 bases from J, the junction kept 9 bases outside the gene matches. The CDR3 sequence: CASSLGPSGRLSSYEQYF. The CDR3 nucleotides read TGTGCCAGCAGCTTAGGCCCCAGCGGGAGGCTAAGCTCCTACGAGCAGTACTTC.

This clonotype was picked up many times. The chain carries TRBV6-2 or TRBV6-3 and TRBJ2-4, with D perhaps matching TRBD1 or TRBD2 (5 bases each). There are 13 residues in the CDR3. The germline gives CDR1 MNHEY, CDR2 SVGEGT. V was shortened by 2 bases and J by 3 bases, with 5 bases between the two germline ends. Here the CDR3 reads CASSYGGKNIQYF. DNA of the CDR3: TGTGCCAGCAGTTACGGGGGCAAAAACATTCAGTACTTC.

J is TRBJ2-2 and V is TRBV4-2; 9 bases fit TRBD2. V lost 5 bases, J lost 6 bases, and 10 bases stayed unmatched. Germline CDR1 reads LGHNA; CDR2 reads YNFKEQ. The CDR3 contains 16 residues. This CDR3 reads CASSSRVAGVSGELFF. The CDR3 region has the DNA TGTGCCAGCAGCTCCCGGGTAGCGGGAGTATCCGGGGAGCTGTTTTTT.

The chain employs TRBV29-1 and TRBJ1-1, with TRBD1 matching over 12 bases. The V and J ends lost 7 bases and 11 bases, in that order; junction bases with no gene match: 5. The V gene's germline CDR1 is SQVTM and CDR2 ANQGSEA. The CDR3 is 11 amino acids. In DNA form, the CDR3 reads TGCAGCGGGGGACAGGGGGCGTGGGCTTTCTTT. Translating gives CSGGQGAWAFF.

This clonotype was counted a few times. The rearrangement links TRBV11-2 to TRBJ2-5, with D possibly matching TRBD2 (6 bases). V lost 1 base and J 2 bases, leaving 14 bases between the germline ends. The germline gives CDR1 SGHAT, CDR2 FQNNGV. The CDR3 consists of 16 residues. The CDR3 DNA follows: TGTGCCAGCAGCTTAGTAGGTCTACGGGGGCAAGAGACCCAGTACTTC. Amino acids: CASSLVGLRGQETQYF.

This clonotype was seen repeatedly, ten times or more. CDR3 nucleotides: TGTGCCAGCAGCCAAGATTTGAGAACAGGGTCTAGCACAGATACGCAGTATTTT. Protein: CASSQDLRTGSSTDTQYF. The chain joins TRBV4-2 to TRBJ2-3; tentative D call: TRBD1 (6 bases). The CDR3 covers 18 residues. Per germline, CDR1 LGHNA and CDR2 YNFKEQ. Trimming removed 0 bases from V and 0 bases from J, with 16 bases in between.

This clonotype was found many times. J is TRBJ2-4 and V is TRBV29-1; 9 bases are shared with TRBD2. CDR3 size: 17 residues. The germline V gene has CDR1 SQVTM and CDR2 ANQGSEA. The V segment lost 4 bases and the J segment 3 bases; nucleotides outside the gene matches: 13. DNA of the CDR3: TGCAGCGTTGTTAGCGGGGGCCTCTATGGGGGCAAAAACATTCAGTACTTC. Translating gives CSVVSGGLYGGKNIQYF.

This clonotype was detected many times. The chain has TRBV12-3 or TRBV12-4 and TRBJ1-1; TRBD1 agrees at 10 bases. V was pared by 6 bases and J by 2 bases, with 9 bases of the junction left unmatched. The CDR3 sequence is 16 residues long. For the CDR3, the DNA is TGTGCCAGCAGCTCCTCTCGGACAGGGGGTAACACTGAAGCTTTCTTT. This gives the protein CASSSSRTGGNTEAFF.

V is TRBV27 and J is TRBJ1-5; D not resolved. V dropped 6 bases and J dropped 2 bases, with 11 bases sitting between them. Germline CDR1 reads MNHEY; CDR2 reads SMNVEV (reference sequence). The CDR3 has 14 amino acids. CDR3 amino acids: CASSRTFGNQPQHF. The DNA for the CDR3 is TGTGCCAGCAGCCGGACTTTCGGCAATCAGCCCCAGCATTTT.

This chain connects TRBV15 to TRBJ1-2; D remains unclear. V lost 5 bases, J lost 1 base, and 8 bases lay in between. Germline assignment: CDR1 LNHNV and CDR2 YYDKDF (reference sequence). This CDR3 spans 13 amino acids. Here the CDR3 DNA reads TGTGCCACCAGCTGGGGAGTTAACTATGGCTACACCTTC. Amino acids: CATSWGVNYGYTF. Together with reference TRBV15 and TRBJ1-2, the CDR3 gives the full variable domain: DAMVIQNPRYQVTQFGKPVTLSCSQTLNHNVMYWYQQKSSQAPKLLFHYYDKDFNNEADTPDNFQSRRPNTSFCFLDIRSPGLGDTAMYLCATSWGVNYGYTFGSGTRLTVV.

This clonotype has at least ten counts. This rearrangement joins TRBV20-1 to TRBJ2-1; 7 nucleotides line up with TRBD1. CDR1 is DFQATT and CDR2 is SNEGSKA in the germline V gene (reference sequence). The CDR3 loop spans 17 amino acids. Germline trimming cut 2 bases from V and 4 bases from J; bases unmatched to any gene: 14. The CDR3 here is CSARPLLEGAIYNEQFF. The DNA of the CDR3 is TGCAGTGCTAGACCCCTTCTCGAGGGGGCAATTTACAATGAGCAGTTCTTC.

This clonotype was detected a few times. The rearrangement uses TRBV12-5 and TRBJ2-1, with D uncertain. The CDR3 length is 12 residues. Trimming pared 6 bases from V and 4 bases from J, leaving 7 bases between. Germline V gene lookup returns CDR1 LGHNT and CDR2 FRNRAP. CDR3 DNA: TGTGCTAGTGGAGAGTCATACAATGAGCAGTTCTTC. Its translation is CASGESYNEQFF.

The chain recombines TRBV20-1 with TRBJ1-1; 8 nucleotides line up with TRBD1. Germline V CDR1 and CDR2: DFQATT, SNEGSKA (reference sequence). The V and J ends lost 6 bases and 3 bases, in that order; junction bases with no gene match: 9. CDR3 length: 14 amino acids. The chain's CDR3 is CSAYTGGSHTEAFF. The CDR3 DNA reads TGCAGTGCCTACACAGGGGGAAGTCACACTGAAGCTTTCTTT.

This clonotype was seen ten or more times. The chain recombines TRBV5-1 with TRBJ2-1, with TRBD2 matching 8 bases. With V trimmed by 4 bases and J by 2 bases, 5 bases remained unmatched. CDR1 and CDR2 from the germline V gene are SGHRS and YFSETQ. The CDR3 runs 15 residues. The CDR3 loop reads CASSRASGPYNEQFF. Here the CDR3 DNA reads TGCGCCAGCAGCCGTGCTAGCGGGCCCTACAATGAGCAGTTCTTC.

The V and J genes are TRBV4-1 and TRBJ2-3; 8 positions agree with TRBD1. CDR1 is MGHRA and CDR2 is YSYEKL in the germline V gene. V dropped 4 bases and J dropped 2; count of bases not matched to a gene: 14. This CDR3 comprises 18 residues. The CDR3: CASSRDRGGRTSTDTQYF. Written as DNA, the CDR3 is TGCGCCAGCAGCCGAGACAGGGGAGGCAGGACATCCACAGATACGCAGTATTTT.

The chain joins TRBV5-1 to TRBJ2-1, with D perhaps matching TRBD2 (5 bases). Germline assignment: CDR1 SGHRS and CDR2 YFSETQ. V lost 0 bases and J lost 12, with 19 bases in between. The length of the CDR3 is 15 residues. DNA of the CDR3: TGCGCCAGCAGCTTGGATTTAGCGAGCGCTCCCGGGCAGTTCTTC. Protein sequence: CASSLDLASAPGQFF. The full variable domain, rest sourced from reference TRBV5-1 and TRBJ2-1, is KAGVTQTPRYLIKTRGQQVTLSCSPISGHRSVSWYQQTPGQGLQFLFEYFSETQRNKGNFPGRFSGRQFSNSRSEMNVSTLELGDSALYLCASSLDLASAPGQFFGPGTRLTVL.

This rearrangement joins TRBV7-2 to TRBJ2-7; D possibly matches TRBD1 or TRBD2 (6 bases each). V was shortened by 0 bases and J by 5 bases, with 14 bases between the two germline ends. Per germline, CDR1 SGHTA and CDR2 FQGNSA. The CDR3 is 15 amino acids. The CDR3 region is CASSLAAGGTHEQYV. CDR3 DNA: TGTGCCAGCAGCTTAGCGGCCGGCGGGACACACGAGCAGTACGTC.